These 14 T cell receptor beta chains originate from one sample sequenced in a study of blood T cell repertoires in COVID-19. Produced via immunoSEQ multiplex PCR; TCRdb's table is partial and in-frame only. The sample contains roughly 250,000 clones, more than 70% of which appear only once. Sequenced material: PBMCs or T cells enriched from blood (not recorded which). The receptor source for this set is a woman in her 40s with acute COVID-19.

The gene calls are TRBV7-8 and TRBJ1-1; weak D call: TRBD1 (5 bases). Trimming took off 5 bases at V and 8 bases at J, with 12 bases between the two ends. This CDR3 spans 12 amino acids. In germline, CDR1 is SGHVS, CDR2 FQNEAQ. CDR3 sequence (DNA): TGTGCCAGCAGCCAGACAGCCACCGAAGCTTTCTTT. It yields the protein CASSQTATEAFF.

The CDR3: CASSILGQGVGGYTF. The CDR3 bases are TGTGCCAGTAGTATCCTGGGACAGGGTGTAGGTGGCTACACCTTC. The chain uses TRBV19 and TRBJ1-2, with 9 bases matching TRBD1. The trim removed 3 bases at V and 7 bases at J, leaving 9 bases unmatched. Germline values: CDR1 LNHDA, CDR2 SQIVND (reference sequence). This CDR3 spans 15 amino acids.

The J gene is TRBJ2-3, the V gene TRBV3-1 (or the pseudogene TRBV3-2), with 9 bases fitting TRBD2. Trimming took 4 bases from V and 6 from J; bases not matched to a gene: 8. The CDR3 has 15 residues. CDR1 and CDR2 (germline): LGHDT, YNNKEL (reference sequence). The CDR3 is CASSLIAGVWDTQYF. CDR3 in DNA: TGTGCCAGCAGCCTAATAGCGGGAGTCTGGGATACGCAGTATTTT.

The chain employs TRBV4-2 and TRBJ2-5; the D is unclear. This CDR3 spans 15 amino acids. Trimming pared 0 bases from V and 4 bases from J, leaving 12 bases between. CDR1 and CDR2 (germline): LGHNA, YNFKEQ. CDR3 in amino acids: CASSQDVQIRETQYF. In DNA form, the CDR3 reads TGTGCCAGCAGCCAAGATGTTCAGATTCGAGAGACCCAGTACTTC.

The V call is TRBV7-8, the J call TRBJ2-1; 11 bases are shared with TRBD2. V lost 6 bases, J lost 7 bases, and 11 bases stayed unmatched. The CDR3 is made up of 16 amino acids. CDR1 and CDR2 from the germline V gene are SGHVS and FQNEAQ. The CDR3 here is CASSSGTSGRRNEQFF. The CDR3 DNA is TGTGCCAGCAGTTCTGGGACTAGCGGTCGAAGGAATGAGCAGTTCTTC.

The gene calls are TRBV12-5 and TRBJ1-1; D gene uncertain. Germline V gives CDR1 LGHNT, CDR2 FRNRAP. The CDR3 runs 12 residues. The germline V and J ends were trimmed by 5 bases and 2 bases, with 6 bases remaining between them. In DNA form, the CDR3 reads TGTGCTAGTGGTCACGGTAACACTGAAGCTTTCTTT. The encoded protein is CASGHGNTEAFF.

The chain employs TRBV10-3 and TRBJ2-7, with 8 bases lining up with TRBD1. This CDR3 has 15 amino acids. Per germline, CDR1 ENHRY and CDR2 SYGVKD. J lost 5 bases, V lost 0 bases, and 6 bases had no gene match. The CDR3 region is CAISESHRTGNEQYF. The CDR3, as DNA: TGTGCCATCAGTGAGTCCCACCGGACAGGGAACGAGCAGTACTTC.

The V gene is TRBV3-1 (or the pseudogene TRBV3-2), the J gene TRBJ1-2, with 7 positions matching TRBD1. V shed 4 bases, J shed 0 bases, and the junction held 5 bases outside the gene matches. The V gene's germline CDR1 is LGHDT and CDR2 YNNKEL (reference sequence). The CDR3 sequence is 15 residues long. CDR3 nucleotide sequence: TGTGCCAGCAGCCCCGGGACAGCCTCTAACTATGGCTACACCTTC. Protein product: CASSPGTASNYGYTF.

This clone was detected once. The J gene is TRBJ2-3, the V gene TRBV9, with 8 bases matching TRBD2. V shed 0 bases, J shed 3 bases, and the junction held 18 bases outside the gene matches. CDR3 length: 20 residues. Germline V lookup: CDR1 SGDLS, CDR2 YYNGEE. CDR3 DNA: TGTGCCAGCAGCGTAGCTCCGGGAGGGAGGTGGTCGGGGACTACAGATACGCAGTATTTT. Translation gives CASSVAPGGRWSGTTDTQYF.

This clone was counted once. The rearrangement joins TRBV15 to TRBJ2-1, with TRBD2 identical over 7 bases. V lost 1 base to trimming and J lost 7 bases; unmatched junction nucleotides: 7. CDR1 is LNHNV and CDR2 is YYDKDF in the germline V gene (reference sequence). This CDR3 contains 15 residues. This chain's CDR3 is CATSRVSGLGNEQFF. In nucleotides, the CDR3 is TGTGCCACCAGCAGAGTTAGCGGGCTGGGGAATGAGCAGTTCTTC.

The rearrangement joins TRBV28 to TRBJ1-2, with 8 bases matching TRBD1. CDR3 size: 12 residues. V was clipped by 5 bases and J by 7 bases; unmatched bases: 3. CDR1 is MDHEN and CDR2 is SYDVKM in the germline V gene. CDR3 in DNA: TGTGCCAGCAGTCTTGACAGGGGTGGCTACACCTTC. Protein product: CASSLDRGGYTF.

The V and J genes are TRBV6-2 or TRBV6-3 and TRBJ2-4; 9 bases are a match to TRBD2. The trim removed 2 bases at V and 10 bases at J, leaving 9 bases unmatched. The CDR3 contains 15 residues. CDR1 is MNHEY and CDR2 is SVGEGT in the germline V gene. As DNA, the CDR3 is TGTGCCAGCAGTTACAAATGGCTAGCGGGGTGGATTCAGTACTTC. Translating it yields CASSYKWLAGWIQYF.

CDR3 residues: CASSGQGASYYGYTF. The CDR3 nucleotides read TGTGCCAGCAGCGGACAGGGGGCCTCTTACTATGGCTACACCTTC. The chain links TRBV9 to TRBJ1-2; 10 positions agree with TRBD1. The V gene end was trimmed by 3 bases and the J gene end by 3 bases; junction bases not matched to a gene: 5. There are 15 residues in the CDR3. Germline CDR1 and CDR2: SGDLS and YYNGEE.

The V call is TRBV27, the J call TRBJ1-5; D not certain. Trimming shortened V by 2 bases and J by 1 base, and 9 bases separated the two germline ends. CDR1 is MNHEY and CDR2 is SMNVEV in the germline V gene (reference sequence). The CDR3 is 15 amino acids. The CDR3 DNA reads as TGTGCCAGCAGTTTAATGATGGAGAGCAATCAGCCCCAGCATTTT. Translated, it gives CASSLMMESNQPQHF.